This TCR beta chain was profiled in a study of blood T cell repertoires in COVID-19 (dated by TCRdb to the early 2020s). For the wider study: Samples from collaborators originated in the United States, Italy and Spain and spanned both the acute and convalescent phases of COVID-19. The material from the prospective study consisted of cDNA or gDNA derived from T cells, B-cell-depleted T cells, or PBMCs. Deeply sampled blood TCRbeta repertoires from subjects exposed to, actively infected with, or recovered from COVID-19 were included in the dataset. The repertoires were made available in a free public database intended to serve as a resource for research on the immune response to SARS-CoV-2. Samples came from the ongoing ImmuneRACE study (first 160 participants) plus 1,254 subjects from 6 global collaborators. Nearly every sample came with metadata listing a de-identified subject ID, COVID-19 status, age in years and sex. HLA class I and class II types, where available, came from metadata supplied by the sample provider rather than from assay-based typing.

The paper as a whole reports these results and caveats: How much clinical and demographic metadata was included differed by source and by participant, and the metadata was provided uncurated.

The immunoSEQ Assay, a bias-controlled multiplex PCR, was used to amplify TCRbeta CDR3 regions from genomic DNA. Per the source publication's procedure: The number of nucleated cells in each sample was estimated from the amplification of reference gene primers within the assay. To quantify the absolute abundance of each unique TCRbeta CDR3 rearrangement, sequence reads were collapsed and filtered. For each sample, productive Simpson clonality was calculated as the square root of Simpson's diversity index over productive rearrangements. This immuneACCESS table, as held by TCRdb, lists in-frame sequences with V and J called but not all clones. Of the missing ones, under half trace to an unresolved V gene in checked studies; the others have no known cause. The V and J calls and clone size are taken from that table; D and trimming were inferred from the DNA. The sample table records around 480,000 clones; approximately 86% of these occur just once. 0.7% of the sample is in the top ten clones.

In the prospective study, participants were roughly 18 to 95 years old, resided in fewer than 25 geographic areas of the United States, and were enrolled through a virtual design. Cohort assignment in the prospective study relied on participant-reported clinical history from a screening survey and a study questionnaire. Recovered participants in ImmuneRACE Cohort 3 were defined by two consecutive negative NP/OP PCR tests, clearance by a healthcare professional, or resolution of symptoms. In the prospective study, whole blood, serum and a nasopharyngeal or oropharyngeal swab were collected from each participant by mobile phlebotomists. Additional blood draws and questionnaires over a 2-month period could optionally be provided by prospective study participants. Before DNA extraction, blood samples from the prospective study were shipped at room temperature or frozen. Note on this clone: The antigen it recognizes is unknown. It has no much larger one-base neighbor in the sample; base qualities were not kept.

This receptor was taken from a woman between 18 and 29 years old who had recovered from COVID-19. The sequenced sample was PBMCs or T cells enriched from blood (not recorded which).

The nucleotides read TGTGCCAGCAGCTGGTCCGGGACAGGGGGTTCTGAAGCTTTCTTT. It specifies CASSWSGTGGSEAFF. This receptor chain uses TRBV5-5 and TRBJ1-1; 11 of the junction bases match TRBD1. The germline V gene encodes CDR1 SGHKS and CDR2 YYEKEE (reference sequence). The germline V end is reduced by 3 bases and the J end by 6 bases; junction bases left unmatched: 7. Spanning cysteine to phenylalanine, the CDR3 consists of 15 amino acids. Kept here is only the CDR3 DNA, which spans 45 bases and is read in frame from base 1.